The rows below give T cell receptor beta chains drawn from one sample of a study of technical replicates of blood from several donors. Libraries were prepared by immunoSEQ multiplex PCR; TCRdb keeps only in-frame clonotypes and omits some of them. The data contain roughly 79,000 clones, 90% to 97% of them seen just once; the ten biggest clones take up under 0.4%. The sequenced material came from T cells isolated from PBMCs. Every receptor here comes from a human donor in good health. The CDR3 runs from the conserved cysteine through the conserved F or W. D genes are given only for firm matches. Some rows mark clone size as missing; the rest say once, few, many or name a class of expanded clone.

v_gene	j_gene	abundance	d_gene	CDR3aa	CDR3nt
TRBV13	TRBJ2-3	.	.	CASSPYREFTDTQYF	TGTGCCAGCAGCCCATACAGGGAATTCACAGATACGCAGTATTTT
TRBV13	TRBJ2-3	.	TRBD2	CASSPEAGETDTQYF	TGTGCCAGCAGCCCAGAGGCGGGAGAGACAGATACGCAGTATTTT
TRBV29-1	TRBJ1-2	once	TRBD1	CSAPTVRTGLNYGYTF	TGCAGCGCTCCTACGGTTAGGACAGGGTTGAACTATGGCTACACCTTC
TRBV20-1	TRBJ1-1	few	TRBD1	CSATTGAEAFF	TGCAGTGCTACTACAGGGGCTGAAGCTTTCTTT
TRBV5-1	TRBJ2-7	.	TRBD1	CASKTGQQKNEQYF	TGCGCCAGCAAGACGGGACAGCAAAAAAACGAGCAGTACTTC
TRBV2	TRBJ2-3	.	TRBD2	CASSDSTSGTDTQYF	TGTGCCAGCAGTGACAGTACTAGCGGCACAGATACGCAGTATTTT
TRBV25-1	TRBJ1-5	.	.	CASSEGRTGVNQPQHF	TGTGCCAGCAGTGAAGGCAGGACCGGGGTTAATCAGCCCCAGCATTTT
TRBV5-1	TRBJ1-1	.	.	CASRSGVGGEAFF	TGCGCCAGCAGGTCAGGGGTTGGTGGTGAAGCTTTCTTT
TRBV9	TRBJ2-2	few	TRBD2	CASSTAGGYTGELFF	TGTGCCAGCAGCACAGCGGGAGGTTACACCGGGGAGCTGTTTTTT
TRBV2	TRBJ2-1	.	TRBD2	CASTTSSGRLDEQFF	TGTGCCAGCACCACCTCTAGCGGGAGACTGGATGAGCAGTTCTTC
TRBV9	TRBJ2-5	.	.	CASSSATVQETQYF	TGTGCCAGCAGCTCGGCTACAGTTCAAGAGACCCAGTACTTC
TRBV28	TRBJ2-1	.	TRBD2	CASSPLTSGFHNEQFF	TGTGCCAGCAGTCCCCTGACTAGCGGGTTCCACAATGAGCAGTTCTTC
TRBV7-6	TRBJ1-4	.	.	CASSLGQGNNEKLFF	TGTGCCAGCAGCTTAGGGCAGGGTAATAATGAAAAACTGTTTTTT
TRBV4-1	TRBJ2-7	.	.	CASSQADLGYEQYF	TGCGCCAGCAGCCAAGCAGATCTTGGTTACGAGCAGTACTTC
TRBV11-2	TRBJ2-1	.	TRBD2	CASRGGAYNEQFF	TGTGCCAGCAGGGGGGGGGCCTACAATGAGCAGTTCTTC
TRBV29-1	TRBJ1-3	.	.	CSVSGNSGNTIYF	TGCAGCGTTTCAGGAAACTCTGGAAACACCATATATTTT
TRBV4-2	TRBJ2-4	.	.	CASSQDLGGVFQYF	TGTGCCAGCAGCCAAGATTTAGGGGGGGTCTTTCAGTACTTC
TRBV4-3	TRBJ1-2	.	.	CASSQDQGTGLGYTF	TGCGCCAGCAGCCAAGATCAGGGCACAGGCCTGGGCTACACCTTC
TRBV5-1	TRBJ2-5	.	.	CASSLGGREETQYF	TGCGCCAGCAGCCTGGGGGGCAGGGAAGAGACCCAGTACTTC
TRBV11-3	TRBJ2-7	.	.	CASSRLGHEQYF	TGTGCCAGCAGCCGACTAGGCCACGAGCAGTACTTC
TRBV9	TRBJ2-1	.	.	CASSVVSGSNEQFF	TGTGCCAGCAGCGTAGTTTCCGGGTCTAATGAGCAGTTCTTC
TRBV9	TRBJ2-2	.	.	CASSVGANTGELFF	TGTGCCAGCAGCGTAGGGGCCAACACCGGGGAGCTGTTTTTT
TRBV28	TRBJ1-5	.	TRBD1	CASSTPQGAGNQPQHF	TGTGCCAGCTCAACCCCACAGGGGGCCGGCAATCAGCCCCAGCATTTT
TRBV6-1	TRBJ1-3	once	.	CASSGMDSSGNTIYF	TGTGCCAGCAGTGGGATGGACAGTTCTGGAAACACCATATATTTT
TRBV4-1	TRBJ2-7	.	.	CASSQDGLVEPYEQYF	TGCGCCAGCAGCCAAGATGGCCTAGTTGAGCCCTACGAGCAGTACTTC
TRBV5-1	TRBJ2-3	.	.	CASSQGFGTDTQYF	TGCGCCAGCTCTCAGGGTTTCGGCACAGATACGCAGTATTTT
TRBV7-3	TRBJ2-2	.	TRBD2	CASSWSGSTGELFF	TGTGCCAGCAGCTGGAGCGGGAGTACCGGGGAGCTGTTTTTT
TRBV6-5	TRBJ1-1	once	TRBD1	CASSYSHRGKDTEAFF	TGTGCCAGCAGTTACAGTCACAGGGGTAAGGACACTGAAGCTTTCTTT
TRBV7-6	TRBJ1-1	.	TRBD1	CASSPRDRVKPAFF	TGTGCCAGCAGCCCCCGGGACAGGGTAAAACCAGCTTTCTTT
TRBV10-2	TRBJ1-2	.	.	CASSELGGLVGYTF	TGCGCCAGCAGTGAACTCGGGGGGCTAGTCGGCTACACCTTC
TRBV4-1	TRBJ1-6	.	.	CASSQGRGNNSPLHF	TGCGCCAGCAGCCAAGGCAGAGGAAATAATTCACCCCTCCACTTT
TRBV7-2	TRBJ2-1	.	.	CASSLGTPYNEQFF	TGTGCCAGCAGCTTGGGGACTCCCTACAATGAGCAGTTCTTC
TRBV2	TRBJ2-2	.	.	CASSVEGGYNTGELFF	TGTGCCAGCAGTGTGGAGGGTGGATATAATACCGGGGAGCTGTTTTTT
TRBV6-5	TRBJ1-4	.	.	CASSISVLNEKLFF	TGTGCCAGCAGTATTTCGGTCCTTAATGAAAAACTGTTTTTT
TRBV7-2	TRBJ2-7	.	TRBD2	CASSPTSGSPSYEQYF	TGTGCCAGCAGCCCGACTAGCGGGAGCCCCTCCTACGAGCAGTACTTC
TRBV29-1	TRBJ2-7	.	TRBD1	CSGTQDRNYEQYF	TGCAGCGGCACTCAGGACAGGAACTACGAGCAGTACTTC
TRBV5-1	TRBJ1-5	.	TRBD1	CASSLGTGDQPQHF	TGCGCCAGCAGCTTAGGGACAGGGGATCAGCCCCAGCATTTT
TRBV25-1	TRBJ1-2	.	TRBD1	CATGTGAYGYTF	TGTGCAACCGGGACAGGGGCCTATGGCTACACCTTC
TRBV27	TRBJ2-7	.	.	CASSLGQSIYEQYF	TGTGCCAGCAGTTTAGGACAGAGTATCTACGAGCAGTACTTC
TRBV7-9	TRBJ1-1	once	.	CASSRDINTEAFF	TGTGCCAGCAGTCGGGATATTAACACTGAAGCTTTCTTT
TRBV27	TRBJ1-1	.	.	CASSPHRQALNTEAFF	TGTGCCAGCAGTCCCCATCGACAGGCCTTGAACACTGAAGCTTTCTTT
TRBV6-5	TRBJ2-5	.	TRBD1	CASSATGGRETQYF	TGTGCCAGCAGCGCGACAGGGGGTAGGGAGACCCAGTACTTC
TRBV5-6	TRBJ1-2	.	.	CASSSATVRHGYTF	TGTGCCAGCAGCTCTGCAACAGTCAGGCATGGCTACACCTTC
TRBV6-1	TRBJ2-2	once	.	CASSEYRGSGELFF	TGTGCCAGCAGTGAATATCGGGGTTCCGGGGAGCTGTTTTTT
TRBV27	TRBJ1-5	.	TRBD1	CASGQGGANQPQHF	TGTGCCAGCGGACAGGGGGGGGCCAATCAGCCCCAGCATTTT
TRBV7-8	TRBJ1-5	.	.	CASNWGRYSNQPQHF	TGTGCCAGCAATTGGGGCCGATATAGCAATCAGCCCCAGCATTTT
TRBV29-1	TRBJ2-7	once	TRBD2	CSVVKPSGEPYEQYF	TGCAGCGTTGTTAAACCTAGCGGGGAACCCTACGAGCAGTACTTC
TRBV5-1	TRBJ2-7	once	TRBD1	CASSLRAGGSPSYEQYF	TGCGCCAGCAGCTTGCGAGCAGGGGGCTCCCCCTCCTACGAGCAGTACTTC
TRBV18	TRBJ2-7	.	.	CASSLGHLYEQYF	TGTGCCAGCTCACTGGGACATCTCTACGAGCAGTACTTC
TRBV6-5	TRBJ2-1	few	TRBD2	CASSILAGGYNEQFF	TGTGCCAGCAGCATACTAGCGGGAGGATACAATGAGCAGTTCTTC
TRBV2	TRBJ2-7	.	TRBD1	CASSDSQTGIHEQYF	TGTGCCAGCAGTGATTCTCAGACAGGGATCCACGAGCAGTACTTC
TRBV5-4	TRBJ1-2	once	.	CASSLGSPANYGYTF	TGTGCCAGCAGCTTGGGTTCACCGGCTAACTATGGCTACACCTTC
TRBV28	TRBJ1-2	.	.	CASSSDSYGYTF	TGTGCCAGCAGCTCGGACAGTTATGGCTACACCTTC
TRBV30	TRBJ2-2	.	TRBD1	CAWSRDRVAGELFF	TGTGCCTGGTCCCGGGACAGGGTGGCCGGGGAGCTGTTTTTT